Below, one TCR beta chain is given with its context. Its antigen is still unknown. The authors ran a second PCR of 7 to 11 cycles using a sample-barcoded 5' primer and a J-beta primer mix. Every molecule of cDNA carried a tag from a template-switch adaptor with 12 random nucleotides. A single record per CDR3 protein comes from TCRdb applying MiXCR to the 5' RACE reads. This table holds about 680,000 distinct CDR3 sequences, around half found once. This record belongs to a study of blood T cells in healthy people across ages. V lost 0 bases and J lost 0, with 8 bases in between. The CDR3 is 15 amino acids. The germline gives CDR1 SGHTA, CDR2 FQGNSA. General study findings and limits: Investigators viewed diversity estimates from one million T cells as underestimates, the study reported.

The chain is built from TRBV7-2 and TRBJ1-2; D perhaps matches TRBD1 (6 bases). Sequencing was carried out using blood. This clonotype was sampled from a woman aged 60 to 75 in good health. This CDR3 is CASSLAAGANYGYTF. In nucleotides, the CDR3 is TGTGCCAGCAGCTTAGCAGCAGGGGCTAACTATGGCTACACCTTC.